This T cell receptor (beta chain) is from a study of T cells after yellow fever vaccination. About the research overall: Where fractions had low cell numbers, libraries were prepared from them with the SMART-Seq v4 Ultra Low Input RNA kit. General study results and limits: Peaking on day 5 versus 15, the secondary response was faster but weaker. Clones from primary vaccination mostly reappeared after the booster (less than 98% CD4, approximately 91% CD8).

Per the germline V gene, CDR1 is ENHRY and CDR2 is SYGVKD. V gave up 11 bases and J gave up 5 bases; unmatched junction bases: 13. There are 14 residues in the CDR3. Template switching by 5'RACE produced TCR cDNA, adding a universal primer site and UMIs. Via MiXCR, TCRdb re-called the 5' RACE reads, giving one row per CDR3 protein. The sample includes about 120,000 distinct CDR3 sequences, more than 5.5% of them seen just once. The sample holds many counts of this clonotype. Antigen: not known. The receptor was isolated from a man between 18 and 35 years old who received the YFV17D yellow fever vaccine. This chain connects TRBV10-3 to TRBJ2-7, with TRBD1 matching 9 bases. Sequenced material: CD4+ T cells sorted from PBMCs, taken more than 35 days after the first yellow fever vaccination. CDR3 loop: CASSLGTGTHEQYF. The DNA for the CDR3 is TGTGCCTCCTCCTTAGGGACAGGGACCCACGAGCAGTACTTC.